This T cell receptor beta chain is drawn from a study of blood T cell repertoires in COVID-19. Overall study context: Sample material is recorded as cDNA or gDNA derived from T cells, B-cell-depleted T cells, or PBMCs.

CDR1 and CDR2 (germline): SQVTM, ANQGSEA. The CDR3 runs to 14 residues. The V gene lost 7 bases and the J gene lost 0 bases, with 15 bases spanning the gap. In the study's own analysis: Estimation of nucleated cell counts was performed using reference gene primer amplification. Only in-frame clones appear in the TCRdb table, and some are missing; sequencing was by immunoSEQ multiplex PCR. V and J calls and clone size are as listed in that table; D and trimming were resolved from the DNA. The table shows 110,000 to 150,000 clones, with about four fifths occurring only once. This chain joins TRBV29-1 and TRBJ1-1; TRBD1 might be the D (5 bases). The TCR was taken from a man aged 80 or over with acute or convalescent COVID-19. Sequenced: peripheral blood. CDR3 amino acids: CSGRSQAMNTEAFF. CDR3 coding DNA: TGCAGCGGTCGATCACAGGCGATGAACACTGAAGCTTTCTTT.